This is a list of T cell receptor beta chains from one sample in a study of blood T cell repertoires in COVID-19. Only in-frame clones appear in the TCRdb table, and some are missing; sequencing was by immunoSEQ multiplex PCR. The sample shows some 200,000 clones, 75% to 80% of them seen only once. The sequenced sample was peripheral blood. The receptor source for this set is a woman between 65 and 79 years old with acute or convalescent COVID-19. Both conserved end residues are part of each CDR3. The D gene is left open where the match is weak. A clone size is listed for some rows: how often the clone was seen (once, few, many), or a class if it is expanded.

>NA|TRBJ2-1|TRBV3-1/TRBV3-2|NA
TGTGCCAGCAGCCAAGAGCGTAGACAGGTGTTCAATGAGCAGTTCTTC
CASSQERRQVFNEQFF
>NA|TRBJ2-2|TRBV19|TRBD2
TGTGCCAGTAGTATCGGGGGGGCGAACACCGGGGAGCTGTTTTTT
CASSIGGANTGELFF
>NA|TRBJ1-1|TRBV27|TRBD1
TGTGCCAGCAGTCCTCAGTCGGGACAGGGGGCGAACACTGAAGCTTTCTTT
CASSPQSGQGANTEAFF
>NA|TRBJ2-1|TRBV2|TRBD1
TGTGCCAGCAGTGACAGGGGGATCAAGCAGTTCTTC
CASSDRGIKQFF
>NA|TRBJ1-1|TRBV25-1|NA
TGTGCCAGCAGTGCTCAAACTTACACTGAAGCTTTCTTT
CASSAQTYTEAFF
>once|TRBJ2-7|TRBV14|NA
TGTGCCAGCAGCCAATCGGGACTTCTGATCGACTACGAGCAGTACTTC
CASSQSGLLIDYEQYF
>once|TRBJ1-2|TRBV6-2/TRBV6-3|NA
TGTGCCAGTAGTTATTACACATCCTACACCTTC
CASSYYTSYTF
>NA|TRBJ1-6|TRBV27|TRBD1
TGTGCCAGCAGTTTGGGCAGGGGGAACTTCGGTTCACCCCTCCACTTT
CASSLGRGNFGSPLHF
>few|TRBJ1-3|TRBV18|TRBD1
TGTGCCAGCTCACCACCGGGAACAGGGGCAATTGGAAACACCATATATTTT
CASSPPGTGAIGNTIYF
>NA|TRBJ1-1|TRBV24-1|NA
TGTGCCACCAGTGCTTCGTTGAACACTGAAGCTTTCTTT
CATSASLNTEAFF
>NA|TRBJ2-2|TRBV4-2|TRBD2
TGTGCCAGCAGCCAAGCGGGTGGTAGCGGGAGGGTCGGGACCGGGGAGCTGTTTTTT
CASSQAGGSGRVGTGELFF
>few|TRBJ1-6|TRBV5-8|TRBD1
TGTGCCAGCAGCTTGAGGGGGACAGGGGATTCACCCCTCCACTTT
CASSLRGTGDSPLHF
>NA|TRBJ2-7|TRBV27|TRBD1
TGTGCCAGCAGTATGCCGGGACAGAACACCTACGAGCAGTACTTC
CASSMPGQNTYEQYF
>NA|TRBJ1-2|TRBV7-9|TRBD1
TGTGCCAGCAGCTTCGCCGGGACAGGGGTCGGCTACACCTTC
CASSFAGTGVGYTF
>NA|TRBJ2-7|TRBV6-5|NA
TGTGCCAGCAGTTACCTCGGGGAGGACGAGCAGTACTTC
CASSYLGEDEQYF
>NA|TRBJ1-3|TRBV5-8|NA
TGTGCCAGCAGGGGAGATAAAGGGATACACACCATATATTTT
CASRGDKGIHTIYF
>NA|TRBJ2-1|TRBV19|TRBD2
TGTGCCAGTTGGGGGGTGGGACTAGCTTCCTACAATGAGCAGTTCTTC
CASWGVGLASYNEQFF
>NA|TRBJ2-7|TRBV30|TRBD1
TGTGCCTGGAGTGCTGGGACAGGGGAATTTCGGGAGCAGTACTTC
CAWSAGTGEFREQYF
>NA|TRBJ2-1|TRBV7-8|TRBD2
TGTGCCAGCAGCTGGGCCGGGACTAGCGGGAGTAATGAGCAGTTCTTC
CASSWAGTSGSNEQFF
>NA|TRBJ2-7|TRBV3-1/TRBV3-2|NA
TGTGCCAGCAGCCTTCAGTCCTACGAGCAGTACTTC
CASSLQSYEQYF
>NA|TRBJ2-3|TRBV19|TRBD1
TGTGCCAGTAGTATAACCAGGGGGAATCGGAACACAGATACGCAGTATTTT
CASSITRGNRNTDTQYF
>NA|TRBJ2-1|TRBV19|TRBD2
TGTGCCAGTAGTAGCCCTAGCGGAAGCCCCAACGACGAGCAGTTCTTC
CASSSPSGSPNDEQFF
>NA|TRBJ2-5|TRBV15|NA
TGTGCCACCAGCAGAGATTATGGGACAACACCCCAAGAGACCCAGTACTTC
CATSRDYGTTPQETQYF
>once|TRBJ2-5|TRBV7-3|NA
TGTGCCAGCAGCTTAGATGGCGGGTTATGGGAGACCCAGTACTTC
CASSLDGGLWETQYF
>once|TRBJ2-5|TRBV24-1|NA
TGTGCCACCAGTGATTCCAGGGCCGTGGAGACCCAGTACTTC
CATSDSRAVETQYF
>NA|TRBJ2-7|TRBV6-5|TRBD1
TGTGCCAGCAGGGCGACAGGGGGCTCCTACGAGCAGTACTTC
CASRATGGSYEQYF
>NA|TRBJ2-5|TRBV30|NA
TGTGCCTGGAGTGTATATGAGACCCAGTACTTC
CAWSVYETQYF
>NA|TRBJ2-3|TRBV3-1/TRBV3-2|NA
TGTGCCAGCAGCCTCCAAATCGGCAGGGGAACAGATACGCAGTATTTT
CASSLQIGRGTDTQYF
>NA|TRBJ2-1|TRBV19|NA
TGTGCCAGTAGTAGCGGGGACAGTTCTTACAATGAGCAGTTCTTC
CASSSGDSSYNEQFF
>NA|TRBJ1-2|TRBV4-2|TRBD1
TGTGCCAGCAGCCAAGAATACGGACAGGGAGATGGCTACACCTTC
CASSQEYGQGDGYTF
>NA|TRBJ2-1|TRBV19|TRBD2
TGTGCCAGTAGTATGACGGCGGGAGGGCCGGATGAGCAGTTCTTC
CASSMTAGGPDEQFF
>NA|TRBJ2-2|TRBV10-3|TRBD2
TGTGCCATTTGGACTAGCGCTGGGAGGGAGCTGTTTTTT
CAIWTSAGRELFF
>NA|TRBJ1-2|TRBV18|TRBD1
TGTGCCAGCTCACCGGGGACAGGGACTGATGGCTACACCTTC
CASSPGTGTDGYTF
>NA|TRBJ1-5|TRBV7-8|NA
TGTGCCAGCAGCTTAGGGGCAGCATATAGCAATCAGCCCCAGCATTTT
CASSLGAAYSNQPQHF
>NA|TRBJ2-7|TRBV6-6|TRBD1
TGTGCCAGCAGTTACCTGGGACAGGGGGCCTACGAGCAGTACTTC
CASSYLGQGAYEQYF
>NA|TRBJ2-3|TRBV29-1|NA
TGCAGCGTTGATATGTTTAGGGGTCCGACAGATACGCAGTATTTT
CSVDMFRGPTDTQYF
>NA|TRBJ2-1|TRBV6-6|TRBD2
TGTGCCAGCAGTGGGACCGGGACTAGCGGGAGTAGTGAGCAGTTCTTC
CASSGTGTSGSSEQFF
>NA|TRBJ1-2|TRBV24-1|TRBD1
TGTGCCACCAGAAGGACAGGGGTGACCTATGGCTACACCTTC
CATRRTGVTYGYTF
>once|TRBJ2-2|TRBV5-5|TRBD1
TGTGCCAGCAGCTTGGGACAGGGTACCGGGGAGCTGTTTTTT
CASSLGQGTGELFF
>NA|TRBJ2-7|TRBV5-1|TRBD1
TGCGCCAGCAGCGAACAGGGGGCTGGTGTCGACGAGCAGTACTTC
CASSEQGAGVDEQYF
>NA|TRBJ2-6|TRBV2|NA
TGTGCCAGCAGGCTACAGAGCTCTGGGGCCAACGTCCTGACTTTC
CASRLQSSGANVLTF
>NA|TRBJ2-1|TRBV7-3|TRBD2
TGTGCCAGCAGCCCCGGGGGGGCCGTCGCCTACAATGAGCAGTTCTTC
CASSPGGAVAYNEQFF
>NA|TRBJ1-2|TRBV7-3|NA
TGTGCCAGCAGCTTAATACCCATGACAGAAGCTAACTATGGCTACACCTTC
CASSLIPMTEANYGYTF
>NA|TRBJ2-3|TRBV1|NA
TGCACCAGCACCCAGGGACTTCCCTCAGATACGCAGTATTTT
CTSTQGLPSDTQYF
>NA|TRBJ1-1|TRBV5-1|NA
TGCGCCAGCAGCTTGGTGGGGGCGGGGAACACTGAAGCTTTCTTT
CASSLVGAGNTEAFF
>once|TRBJ2-3|TRBV2|TRBD2
TGTGCCAGCAGCTGGACGGGAGGGCCCGAAGATACGCAGTATTTT
CASSWTGGPEDTQYF
>NA|TRBJ2-3|TRBV3-1/TRBV3-2|NA
TGTGCCAGCAGCCATAGATCACAGGGTGCAGATACGCAGTATTTT
CASSHRSQGADTQYF
>NA|TRBJ1-4|TRBV5-1|NA
TGCGCCAGCAGCTTGAGCGGTTCTCAAGAAAAACTGTTTTTT
CASSLSGSQEKLFF
>NA|TRBJ2-3|TRBV6-5|TRBD2
TGTGCCAGCAGTTATCAGGGACTACACACAGATACGCAGTATTTT
CASSYQGLHTDTQYF
>NA|TRBJ2-7|TRBV7-2|TRBD2
TGTGCCAGCAGCTTATCGGGACTAGCGCCTAGCTCCTACGAGCAGTACTTC
CASSLSGLAPSSYEQYF
>NA|TRBJ2-7|TRBV27|TRBD2
TGTGCCAGCAGTTTATGGGCCCAGACTTATAGCGGGAGTGGGTACGAGCAGTACTTC
CASSLWAQTYSGSGYEQYF
>once|TRBJ2-5|TRBV5-1|NA
TGCGCCAGCAGCTCGCAGGGGAAAGAGACCCAGTACTTC
CASSSQGKETQYF
>once|TRBJ1-4|TRBV5-8|TRBD1
TGTGCCAGCAGCAAAGGACAGGGTTACGAAAAACTGTTTTTT
CASSKGQGYEKLFF